This T cell receptor beta chain was sequenced during a study of radiotherapy plus CTLA-4 blockade in lung cancer. Study summary: Among enrolled patients, less than 20% responded and around 30% achieved disease control. Points from the study as a whole: The best prediction of response reportedly came from early blood T cell clone dynamics, with interferon-beta. TCR clones originating in tumors grew in number in blood after radiotherapy plus ipilimumab.

Concerning this clone itself: Its antigen is currently unknown.

Patients had chemo-refractory metastatic non-small-cell lung cancer and received focal radiation plus CTLA-4 blockade that used ipilimumab. The table came from immunoSEQ multiplex PCR; TCRdb's copy has only in-frame clones and leaves some out. The data hold 49,000 or so clones, with 65% to 85% observed a single time. Sequenced here: peripheral blood, sampled from a patient treated with radiotherapy plus ipilimumab. This clonotype was sampled from a human donor with non-small cell lung cancer who had stable disease on radiotherapy plus ipilimumab.

The CDR3 is CASSTNRGGNQPQHF. In DNA, the CDR3 is TGTGCCAGCAGCACAAACAGGGGTGGCAATCAGCCCCAGCATTTT. The chain couples TRBV5-6 to TRBJ1-5, with 7 bases fitting TRBD1. V lost 4 bases, J lost 2 bases, and 6 bases stayed unmatched. From germline, CDR1 is SGHDT and CDR2 YYEEEE. The CDR3 runs to 15 residues. Filled out from reference TRBV5-6 and TRBJ1-5, the complete variable domain reads DAGVTQSPTHLIKTRGQQVTLRCSPKSGHDTVSWYQQALGQGPQFIFQYYEEEERQRGNFPDRFSGHQFPNYSSELNVNALLLGDSALYLCASSTNRGGNQPQHFGDGTRLSIL.